This T cell receptor beta chain was obtained from a study of shared clonotypes between healthy human individuals. Regarding the study as a whole: Clonotype sharing levels among donors were expected to vary with sequencing depth.

Healthy and HIV-negative, the adult donors had no recent acute infections or vaccinations. Unsorted samples, those not sorted, used some 90 million PBMCs for genomic DNA. Input per replicate PCR of unsorted PBMC was roughly 300 ng DNA, corresponding to approximately 30,000 T cell genomes. Profiling relied on immunoSEQ multiplex PCR, and the TCRdb table lists in-frame clones only, not all of them. The sample holds about 480,000 clones; roughly 79% are singletons and the top ten take roughly an eighth. To note about this clone: Its target is unknown.

Germline-derived CDR1 and CDR2 are SQVTM and ANQGSEA. The CDR3 runs 14 residues. The genes are TRBV29-1 and TRBJ2-5; 12 nucleotides line up with TRBD2. TRBJ2-7 explains the end of the DNA better; the J call may be wrong. Sequenced input: PBMCs. The receptor's source is a woman aged 40 to 50 in good health. Some clones in this sample may be carry-over from other donors' samples. The CDR3 region has the DNA TGCAGCGTCGTGACTAGCGGGAGCATCTACGAGCAGTACTTC. It yields the protein CSVVTSGSIYEQYF.